These 16 T cell receptor beta chains came from one sample sequenced in a study of blood T cell repertoires in COVID-19. Sequencing used immunoSEQ multiplex PCR; TCRdb keeps in-frame clones, though not all of them. The table includes 300,000 or so clones, 85% to 90% detected once. Material for sequencing was peripheral blood. These receptors were obtained from a woman between 40 and 50 years old who had recovered from COVID-19.

This chain joins TRBV10-3 and TRBJ2-5; D is uncertain. The germline gives CDR1 ENHRY, CDR2 SYGVKD. CDR3 length: 13 amino acids. Trimming took off 6 bases at V and 5 bases at J, with 13 bases between the two ends. DNA of the CDR3: TGTGCCATCAGCCTCGGTACTGTCGAGACCCAGTACTTC. Protein: CAISLGTVETQYF.

This rearrangement joins TRBV27 to TRBJ2-2, with TRBD2 identical over 10 bases. Losses at the gene ends were 6 bases for V and 4 bases for J; bases not matched to a gene: 8. Germline lookup yields CDR1 MNHEY and CDR2 SMNVEV (reference sequence). This CDR3 has 16 amino acids. CDR3 region: CASRFSGGSLTGELFF. In DNA, the CDR3 is TGTGCCAGCAGATTTAGCGGGGGGAGTCTCACCGGGGAGCTGTTTTTT.

The J gene is TRBJ1-6, the V gene TRBV30, with D perhaps TRBD1 (5 bases). Trimming left V 7 bases short and J 0 bases short, with 10 bases between. The CDR3 spans 14 residues. Germline lookup yields CDR1 GTSNPN and CDR2 SVGIG (reference sequence). The CDR3 loop is CASGRSSYNSPLHF. The DNA for the CDR3 is TGTGCCTCGGGACGGAGCTCCTATAATTCACCCCTCCACTTT.

The V and J genes are TRBV6-5 and TRBJ1-1, with D maybe TRBD1 (6 bases). Germline V lookup: CDR1 MNHEY, CDR2 SVGAGI. The V end was cut by 2 bases, the J end by 1 base, with 8 bases between. This CDR3 has 14 amino acids. As DNA, the CDR3 is TGTGCCAGCAGTTACGGGGGGGCGAACACTGAAGCTTTCTTT. This gives the protein CASSYGGANTEAFF.

This chain links TRBV6-6 with TRBJ2-1; TRBD2 agrees at 9 bases. CDR1 MNHNY and CDR2 SVGAGI come from the germline V gene (reference sequence). The CDR3 extends over 14 amino acids. V shed 7 bases, J shed 10 bases, and the junction held 11 bases outside the gene matches. In nucleotides, the CDR3 is TGTGCCAGCACCCAAGGGAGCGGGGGGCGGGAGCAGTTCTTC. This gives the protein CASTQGSGGREQFF.

The chain has TRBV5-1 and TRBJ2-7, with D perhaps TRBD2 (5 bases). The CDR3 has 13 residues. In germline, CDR1 is SGHRS, CDR2 YFSETQ. V was trimmed by 3 bases and J by 3 bases, leaving 10 bases between them. The CDR3 protein is CASSSPEGYEQYF. CDR3 in DNA: TGCGCCAGCAGCTCCCCCGAGGGCTACGAGCAGTACTTC.

J is TRBJ2-5 and V is TRBV4-3; D is possibly TRBD2 (6 bases). Trimming removed 0 bases at V and 5 bases at J, with 22 bases between. This CDR3 region has 18 residues. Germline V gene data show CDR1 as LGHNA and CDR2 as YSLEER. This CDR3 is CASSQDFKAEGLQETQYF. The CDR3 bases are TGCGCCAGCAGCCAAGATTTTAAGGCGGAGGGCCTCCAGGAGACCCAGTACTTC.

In its sample, this clone was seen once. The V and J genes are TRBV4-2 and TRBJ1-1; D gene unclear. Germline V gene lookup returns CDR1 LGHNA and CDR2 YNFKEQ. Deletions cut 1 base from V and 9 bases from J, with 6 bases between. The CDR3 is made up of 11 amino acids. Here the CDR3 reads CASSQGGKAFF. In DNA, the CDR3 is TGTGCCAGCAGCCAAGGCGGGAAAGCTTTCTTT.

The chain uses TRBV5-1 and TRBJ2-1; 7 bases map to TRBD2. CDR1 and CDR2 from the germline V gene are SGHRS and YFSETQ. Trimming removed 3 bases from V and 7 bases from J; junction bases left unmatched: 16. The CDR3 sequence is 17 residues long. CDR3 coding DNA: TGCGCCAGCAGCTCCACTCCCGGGACTACCGGCGGGAATGAGCAGTTCTTC. Protein: CASSSTPGTTGGNEQFF. The whole variable domain, filled in from reference TRBV5-1 and TRBJ2-1, reads KAGVTQTPRYLIKTRGQQVTLSCSPISGHRSVSWYQQTPGQGLQFLFEYFSETQRNKGNFPGRFSGRQFSNSRSEMNVSTLELGDSALYLCASSSTPGTTGGNEQFFGPGTRLTVL.

The rearrangement links TRBV6-5 to TRBJ1-2, with a tentative D call TRBD1 (6 bases). Germline CDR1 and CDR2: MNHEY and SVGAGI. V lost 4 bases and J 6 bases, leaving 15 bases between the germline ends. The CDR3 totals 14 residues. The DNA for the CDR3 is TGTGCCAGCAGTTCCCAACAGGGTGGGGATGGCTACACCTTC. Translating it yields CASSSQQGGDGYTF.

The chain is built from TRBV2 and TRBJ2-5, with TRBD1 identical over 9 bases. Germline V CDR1 and CDR2: SNHLY, FYNNEI. V lost 11 bases, J lost 4 bases, and 5 bases stayed unmatched. The CDR3 is 12 amino acids. CDR3 protein: CAGDRGGETQYF. The CDR3 DNA reads as TGTGCCGGAGACAGGGGGGGAGAGACCCAGTACTTC.

DNA for the CDR3: TGTGCCAGCAGTTTATGGACAGCTGTTAATTCACCCCTCCACTTT. Encoded protein: CASSLWTAVNSPLHF. This chain links TRBV27 with TRBJ1-6, with D possibly TRBD1 on 6 matching bases. This CDR3 region has 15 residues. The germline V gene encodes CDR1 MNHEY and CDR2 SMNVEV (reference sequence). V was clipped by 1 base and J by 6 bases, with 10 bases between them.

The V gene is TRBV7-7, the J gene TRBJ2-7, with 7 bases aligning to TRBD1. In germline, CDR1 is SSHAT, CDR2 FNYEAQ (reference sequence). The CDR3 has 15 amino acids. The ends lost 5 bases at V and 3 bases at J; junction bases unmatched: 10. The CDR3 DNA reads TGTGCCAGCAGCCCTTCTCCCGGGACAGTCTACGAGCAGTACTTC. It encodes CASSPSPGTVYEQYF.

The J gene is TRBJ1-1, the V gene TRBV6-5; 9 bases are a match to TRBD1. This CDR3 has 13 amino acids. The ends lost 6 bases at V and 4 bases at J; junction bases unmatched: 3. CDR1 and CDR2 (germline): MNHEY, SVGAGI. The CDR3 here is CASRATGGTEAFF. As DNA, the CDR3 is TGTGCCAGCAGGGCGACAGGGGGCACTGAAGCTTTCTTT.

The rearrangement links TRBV12-5 to TRBJ2-5; 9 nucleotides agree with TRBD1. The CDR3 is 13 residues long. After removal of 6 bases from V and 4 bases from J, the junction contained 3 bases not matched to a gene. Germline V gene data show CDR1 as LGHNT and CDR2 as FRNRAP. CDR3 in DNA: TGTGCTAGTGGCGGGACAGGGAGAGAGACCCAGTACTTC. Protein sequence: CASGGTGRETQYF.

The chain is built from TRBV29-1 and TRBJ2-1; 9 bases match TRBD2. The CDR3 has 15 residues. Trimming at V came to 6 bases and at J to 0 bases, leaving 6 bases not matched to a gene. The V gene's germline CDR1 is SQVTM and CDR2 ANQGSEA. CDR3 nucleotides: TGCAGCGTGACCCTTAGCGGGGGCTCCTACAATGAGCAGTTCTTC. Translating it yields CSVTLSGGSYNEQFF.